The 13 T cell receptor beta chains below were found in one sample sequenced in a study of T-cell memory formation after mild COVID-19. TCRdb processed the 5' RACE reads anew with MiXCR; each CDR3 protein has one entry. The sample holds 250,000 or so distinct CDR3 sequences; over 8.5% are singletons and the top ten take around 20%. Sample: PBMCs or a T cell subset sorted from them (not recorded which). Every receptor here comes from a man aged 18 to 29 who had mild COVID-19 (a few samples of this study predate the infection). Cell type and time point are not known.

This clonotype was seen at least ten times. The chain combines TRBV7-3 with TRBJ2-2, with D perhaps TRBD2 (5 bases). The germline gives CDR1 SGHTA, CDR2 FQGTGA. The CDR3 has 14 residues. The germline V and J ends were trimmed by 2 bases and 1 base, with 5 bases remaining between them. For the CDR3, the DNA is TGTGCCAGCAGCTTAGGACTGAACACCGGGGAGCTGTTTTTT. Its translation is CASSLGLNTGELFF.

This clonotype was picked up many times. The chain has TRBV5-1 and TRBJ2-1; D uncertain. This CDR3 has 15 amino acids. V shed 0 bases and J shed 5 bases, with 12 bases lying between them. In germline, CDR1 is SGHRS, CDR2 YFSETQ. The CDR3, as DNA: TGCGCCAGCAGCTTGGCGTCCCTGAAGAACAATGAGCAGTTCTTC. Encoded protein: CASSLASLKNNEQFF. The entire variable domain, with the rest obtained from reference TRBV5-1 and TRBJ2-1, is as follows: KAGVTQTPRYLIKTRGQQVTLSCSPISGHRSVSWYQQTPGQGLQFLFEYFSETQRNKGNFPGRFSGRQFSNSRSEMNVSTLELGDSALYLCASSLASLKNNEQFFGPGTRLTVL.

This clonotype was seen only a few times. V usage is TRBV5-5 and J usage is TRBJ2-2; D is perhaps TRBD2 (6 bases). The CDR3 length is 15 residues. V shed 0 bases and J shed 3 bases, with 9 bases lying between them. The V gene's germline CDR1 is SGHKS and CDR2 YYEKEE (reference sequence). CDR3 residues: CASSLVGRHTGELFF. The CDR3 bases are TGTGCCAGCAGCTTGGTAGGGAGGCACACCGGGGAGCTGTTTTTT.

This clonotype was counted between two and nine times. The genes are TRBV20-1 and TRBJ1-4; no definite D call. CDR1 and CDR2 (germline): DFQATT, SNEGSKA (reference sequence). CDR3 length: 13 residues. V was cut by 3 bases and J by 5 bases, with 10 bases left in between. This chain's CDR3 is CSASTASNEKLFF. The CDR3, as DNA: TGCAGTGCTAGTACAGCATCAAATGAAAAACTGTTTTTT.

Comments on this clonotype: The junction differs from germline at one of its ends, possibly a read error. The V call is TRBV12-3 or TRBV12-4, the J call TRBJ1-5; D is perhaps TRBD1 (5 bases). The CDR3 is made up of 15 amino acids. CDR3 in DNA: TGTGCCGGCAGTTTAGGGTCTCAGGAGGGGCGGCCCCAGCATTTT. Translated, it gives CAGSLGSQEGRPQHF.

The V and J genes are TRBV5-1 and TRBJ2-5; TRBD2 matches at 9 bases. This CDR3 has 16 residues. Germline CDR1 and CDR2: SGHRS and YFSETQ. V gave up 2 bases and J gave up 1 base; unmatched junction bases: 6. The CDR3 reads CASSFRGGVFQETQYF. CDR3 bases: TGCGCCAGCAGCTTCCGCGGGGGGGTCTTCCAAGAGACCCAGTACTTC.

The chain's CDR3 is CASSAASGGTDTQYF. The CDR3, as DNA: TGTGCCAGCAGTGCGGCTAGCGGGGGCACAGATACGCAGTATTTT. V usage is TRBV6-4 and J usage is TRBJ2-3, with TRBD2 matching over 9 bases. The germline CDR1 and CDR2 sequences are MRHNA and SNTAGT. V was pared by 4 bases and J by 1 base, with 3 bases of the junction left unmatched. CDR3 size: 15 residues.

This clonotype has only a few counts. The chain links TRBV5-1 to TRBJ1-1; 7 bases fit TRBD1. V shed 4 bases, J shed 3 bases, and the junction held 6 bases outside the gene matches. The CDR3 sequence is 14 residues long. Looked up from germline, CDR1 is SGHRS and CDR2 is YFSETQ. The CDR3 sequence: CASSLIDRDTEAFF. CDR3 sequence (DNA): TGCGCCAGCAGCCTCATCGACAGGGACACTGAAGCTTTCTTT.

The J gene is TRBJ1-6, the V gene TRBV20-1; maybe TRBD1 (5 bases). The CDR3 is 14 residues long. CDR1 and CDR2 from the germline V gene are DFQATT and SNEGSKA (reference sequence). V lost 5 bases and J lost 7, with 15 bases in between. This chain's CDR3 is CSAELGRVNSPLHF. CDR3 bases: TGCAGTGCTGAACTGGGACGAGTAAATTCACCCCTCCACTTT.

The rearrangement uses TRBV18 and TRBJ1-6; D gene unclear. Trimming removed 2 bases from V and 7 bases from J, with 12 bases in between. Germline V gene sequence: CDR1 KGHSH, CDR2 LQKENI. The CDR3 spans 15 residues. For the CDR3, the DNA is TGTGCCAGCTCACCAGCCCGGGAGAGAAATTCACCCCTCCACTTT. The encoded protein is CASSPARERNSPLHF. Full variable domain (outside the CDR3, taken from reference TRBV18 and TRBJ1-6): NAGVMQNPRHLVRRRGQEARLRCSPMKGHSHVYWYRQLPEEGLKFMVYLQKENIIDESGMPKERFSAEFPKEGPSILRIQQVVRGDSAAYFCASSPARERNSPLHFGNGTRLTVT.

This clonotype was seen only a few times. This sequence joins TRBV27 and TRBJ2-7; a weak D match, TRBD1 (6 bases). Looked up from germline, CDR1 is MNHEY and CDR2 is SMNVEV (reference sequence). Trimming took 2 bases from V and 4 from J, leaving 18 bases between them. There are 16 residues in the CDR3. CDR3 in DNA: TGTGCCAGCAGTTTAAGAATCCGGACAGATTCGTACGAGCAGTACGTC. This encodes CASSLRIRTDSYEQYV.

This clonotype was recorded at least ten times. This chain joins TRBV11-2 and TRBJ2-2, with D maybe TRBD2 (5 bases). CDR3 length: 15 residues. Germline CDR1 reads SGHAT; CDR2 reads FQNNGV. The V and J ends lost 6 bases and 0 bases respectively, with 11 bases between them. The CDR3 here is CASRFTGTNTGELFF. The CDR3 DNA is TGTGCCAGCAGATTTACCGGGACGAACACCGGGGAGCTGTTTTTT.

The chain has TRBV20-1 and TRBJ2-5; 8 bases agree with TRBD2. The CDR3 is made up of 14 amino acids. The V and J ends lost 6 bases and 4 bases, in that order; junction bases with no gene match: 10. The germline V gene has CDR1 DFQATT and CDR2 SNEGSKA (reference sequence). Written as DNA, the CDR3 is TGCAGTGCGGCGGGGGGATATTTGCGAGAGACCCAGTACTTC. Amino acids: CSAAGGYLRETQYF.